This T cell receptor (beta chain) was sequenced for a study of CD8+ T cells in alopecia areata. About the research overall: Treatment comprised oral tofacitinib, 5 to 10 mg twice daily, in treated patients.

This clone was found a few times. Its specificity is not known. Sorting of CD4+ and CD8+ T cells was performed on PBMCs. Extracted RNA was reverse transcribed, and the resulting cDNA served as sequencing template. Libraries were prepared by immunoSEQ multiplex PCR; TCRdb keeps only in-frame clonotypes and omits some of them. This table holds about 91,000 clones, over 40% found once. Notes on the study in general: Scalp lesions, especially in alopecia totalis/universalis, had higher clonality than normal scalp.

Sequenced sample: CD4+ T cells sorted from blood. This receptor was obtained from a human donor with alopecia areata.

CDR3 bases: TGTGCCAGCAGCCCTCGGACAGGGACAATTGTAGAGACCCAGTACTTC. Amino acid sequence: CASSPRTGTIVETQYF. J is TRBJ2-5 and V is TRBV11-3; 8 bases are shared with TRBD1. The CDR3 extends over 16 amino acids. V lost 5 bases, J lost 4 bases, and 12 bases stayed unmatched. Germline V CDR1 and CDR2: SGHNT, YENEEA. Variable domain in full (rest from reference TRBV11-3 and TRBJ2-5): EAGVVQSPRYKIIEKKQPVAFWCNPISGHNTLYWYLQNLGQGPELLIRYENEEAVDDSQLPKDRFSAERLKGVDSTLKIQPAELGDSAVYLCASSPRTGTIVETQYFGPGTRLLVL.